One sample yielded the 6 T cell receptor beta chains listed below, sequenced in a study of T cell responses to AZD1222 COVID-19 vaccine. Libraries were prepared by immunoSEQ multiplex PCR; TCRdb keeps only in-frame clonotypes and omits some of them. The sample has roughly 120,000 clones; around 85% are singletons. The source was peripheral blood, collected on day 0 of AZD1222 vaccination. These receptors came from an adult in good health.

The chain is built from TRBV28 and TRBJ2-6; 7 bases fit TRBD1. Germline V gene lookup returns CDR1 MDHEN and CDR2 SYDVKM. The CDR3 runs 20 residues. The V gene end was trimmed by 7 bases and the J gene end by 0 bases; junction bases not matched to a gene: 18. The CDR3 protein is CASTHFGLQGPPSGANVLTF. In nucleotides, the CDR3 is TGTGCCAGCACCCACTTTGGGCTACAGGGGCCCCCCTCTGGGGCCAACGTCCTGACTTTC.

The V and J genes are TRBV6-5 and TRBJ1-1, with 12 nucleotides matching TRBD1. Germline V CDR1 and CDR2: MNHEY, SVGAGI. The length of the CDR3 is 15 residues. With V trimmed by 6 bases and J by 7 bases, 9 bases remained unmatched. CDR3 region: CASSQPGTGGFEAFF. The DNA for the CDR3 is TGTGCCAGCAGCCAGCCCGGGACAGGGGGCTTTGAAGCTTTCTTT.

The genes are TRBV5-1 and TRBJ2-6, with unresolved D. The CDR3 is made up of 18 amino acids. Germline V gene data show CDR1 as SGHRS and CDR2 as YFSETQ. V was shortened by 2 bases and J by 0 bases, with 15 bases between the two germline ends. DNA of the CDR3: TGCGCCAGCAGCTTTTTTCTCGTATCTCTCTCTGGGGCCAACGTCCTGACTTTC. It specifies CASSFFLVSLSGANVLTF.

The chain combines TRBV29-1 with TRBJ1-3, with D hard to call. CDR3 length: 13 residues. V gave up 4 bases and J gave up 0 bases, with 7 bases separating them. CDR1 and CDR2 (germline): SQVTM, ANQGSEA. CDR3 sequence reads: CSVGVGSGNTIYF. CDR3 coding DNA: TGCAGCGTTGGGGTCGGCTCTGGAAACACCATATATTTT.

This chain joins TRBV7-2 and TRBJ2-5, with D perhaps matching TRBD2 (6 bases). V was clipped by 6 bases and J by 2 bases, with 10 bases between them. The CDR3 consists of 13 residues. CDR1 is SGHTA, CDR2 FQGNSA, per germline. In nucleotides, the CDR3 is TGTGCCAGCAGTAGGGGAGGACAAGAGACCCAGTACTTC. Amino acids: CASSRGGQETQYF.

This chain links TRBV5-4 with TRBJ2-7; 7 nucleotides align to TRBD2. Germline CDR1 reads SGHNT; CDR2 reads YYREEE (reference sequence). This CDR3 spans 15 amino acids. V lost 4 bases to trimming and J lost 0 bases; unmatched junction nucleotides: 7. CDR3: CASSHPAGVSYEQYF. In nucleotides, the CDR3 is TGTGCCAGCAGCCACCCGGCGGGGGTCTCCTACGAGCAGTACTTC.